This is a list of T cell receptor beta chains from one sample in a study of cytomegalovirus exposure and HLA in healthy donors. Profiling relied on immunoSEQ multiplex PCR, and the TCRdb table lists in-frame clones only, not all of them. The top ten hold around 0.5% of the sample, which has about 140,000 clones, roughly 88% seen once. Source material: PBMCs. The receptor source for this set is a woman in her 40s in good health and CMV-seronegative. CDR3s include the opening cysteine and the closing phenylalanine or tryptophan. The order of the fields is J gene, V gene, clone size, D gene, CDR3 DNA, CDR3 protein. D genes are given only for firm matches. The size of a clone is reported for some rows only, either as once, few or many, or as a class for expanded clones.

TRBJ2-7,TRBV7-9,-,TRBD2,TGTTCCAGCAGCTCACTAGCGTTCTCCTACGAGCAGTACTTC,CSSSSLAFSYEQYF
TRBJ2-5,TRBV21-1,-,-,TGTGCCAGCAGCCCTCAGGGCAGGAAAGAGACCCAGTACTTC,CASSPQGRKETQYF
TRBJ2-3,TRBV19,-,TRBD1,TGTGCCAGCCGGATGGGACAGGGGACAGATACGCAGTATTTT,CASRMGQGTDTQYF
TRBJ1-1,TRBV7-3,-,TRBD1,TGTGCCAGCAGCTTGGGACAGGGACATGGGAACACTGAAGCTTTCTTT,CASSLGQGHGNTEAFF
TRBJ1-2,TRBV28,-,-,TGTGCCAGCAGTTTATTGGGGCTCTATGGCTACACCTTC,CASSLLGLYGYTF
TRBJ2-7,TRBV7-9,-,-,TGTTCCAGCAGCTTAACTGGTTACGAGCAGTACTTC,CSSSLTGYEQYF
TRBJ2-6,TRBV11-2,-,-,TGTGCCAGCACTAGCCACTCTGGGGCCAACGTCCTGACTTTC,CASTSHSGANVLTF
TRBJ1-3,TRBV7-9,-,-,TGTGCCAGCAGCCTCCAGTTCACGGGGGGAAACACCATATATTTT,CASSLQFTGGNTIYF
TRBJ2-5,TRBV7-8,-,-,TGTGCCAGCAGCCGACAGGAACAAGAGACCCAGTACTTC,CASSRQEQETQYF
TRBJ1-2,TRBV19,-,-,TGTGCCAGTAGTATGTTTCAAAACTATGGCTACACCTTC,CASSMFQNYGYTF
TRBJ1-6,TRBV7-9,few,TRBD1,TGTGCCAGCAGCTCGGGGACAGTTGATTCACCCCTCCACTTT,CASSSGTVDSPLHF
TRBJ1-2,TRBV30,once,TRBD1,TGTGCCTGGAGTTCACCCGACAGGGCCTATGGCTACACCTTC,CAWSSPDRAYGYTF
TRBJ2-7,TRBV7-9,once,-,TGTTCCAGCAGCTTAGGGCCCGAGCAGTACTTC,CSSSLGPEQYF
TRBJ2-3,TRBV11-2,-,TRBD1,TGTGCCAGCAGCTCAGAGACAGGGGAGAATACAGATACGCAGTATTTT,CASSSETGENTDTQYF
TRBJ2-3,TRBV19,-,TRBD1,TGTGCCAGTAGTATCCAGGGGGCTAGCACAGATACGCAGTATTTT,CASSIQGASTDTQYF
TRBJ2-3,TRBV14,once,-,TGTGCCAGCAGCGGGGCGCGGGGGCAGTATTTT,CASSGARGQYF
TRBJ2-4,TRBV11-3,-,-,TGTGCCAGCAGCTCCTGGGGGGGGGCGGAGGGCAAAAACATTCAGTACTTC,CASSSWGGAEGKNIQYF
TRBJ2-5,TRBV23-1,once,-,TGCGCCAGCAGTCCCCACCACCGGGACTCTAAAAGAGAGACCCAGTACTTC,CASSPHHRDSKRETQYF
TRBJ2-2,TRBV19,once,-,TGTGCCAGTAGTATCGTCTGGAGCGGGAACACCGGGGAGCTGTTTTTT,CASSIVWSGNTGELFF
TRBJ1-2,TRBV19,-,-,TGTGCCAGTAGCCGGGAAGGGCAGGACGGCTACACCTTC,CASSREGQDGYTF
TRBJ1-2,TRBV7-9,-,-,TGTGCCAGCAGCCCACAGGGACCCAATGGCTACACCTTC,CASSPQGPNGYTF
TRBJ1-2,TRBV29-1,-,-,TGCAGCGTTGGCCTCCCAGAAGTCTATGGCTACACCTTC,CSVGLPEVYGYTF
TRBJ1-2,TRBV5-1,-,TRBD1,TGCGCCAGCAGCCCGGGACAGGGAAGAGATGGCTACACCTTC,CASSPGQGRDGYTF
TRBJ2-7,TRBV19,-,-,TGTGCCAGTTCCGCGAGTGGAGCCTACGAGCAGTACTTC,CASSASGAYEQYF
TRBJ2-2,TRBV5-1,once,-,TGCGCCGGTCGACCAGGGGGGCCCACCGGGGAGCTGTTTTTT,CAGRPGGPTGELFF
TRBJ1-2,TRBV5-4,-,-,TGTGCCAGCAGCCCGGCGGAGTTCTATGGCTACACCTTC,CASSPAEFYGYTF
TRBJ2-7,TRBV7-6,-,-,TGTGCCAGCAGCTTAGGAGGGATCCACTACGAGCAGTACTTC,CASSLGGIHYEQYF
TRBJ2-7,TRBV5-1,-,-,TGCGCCAGCCGAGCGGTGGGGGCGCAGCTCGAGCAGTACTTC,CASRAVGAQLEQYF
TRBJ2-7,TRBV5-1,-,-,TGCGCCAGCAGTCAGGGCTATTCCGATTTTTCCTACGAGCAGTACTTC,CASSQGYSDFSYEQYF
TRBJ2-2,TRBV18,-,-,TGTGCCAGCTCACCACGACTGGGGACTTCGAACACCGGGGAGCTGTTTTTT,CASSPRLGTSNTGELFF
TRBJ2-2,TRBV4-1,-,-,TGCGCCAGCAGCCAAGATAGGGGATTTTTAGCGGCTCAGAACACCGGGGAGCTGTTTTTT,CASSQDRGFLAAQNTGELFF
TRBJ2-7,TRBV28,once,TRBD2,TGTGCCAGCAGTTTTGTGGGACTAACTGGTAACTACGAGCAGTACTTC,CASSFVGLTGNYEQYF
TRBJ2-2,TRBV7-3,-,-,TGTGCCAGCAGCTTAACAGGGGTAGCCGGGGAGCTGTTTTTT,CASSLTGVAGELFF
TRBJ1-1,TRBV9,-,TRBD1,TGTGCCAGCAGCGCTGGACAGGGGGGGAACACTGAAGCTTTCTTT,CASSAGQGGNTEAFF
TRBJ2-3,TRBV19,-,TRBD2,TGTGCCACCAAACCACTAGCGGGAGCCGATCATACGCAGTATTTT,CATKPLAGADHTQYF
TRBJ2-6,TRBV4-2,once,TRBD2,TGTGCCAGCAGCTTCAACTCCCCGGGACTAGCCGACTCTGGGGCCAACGTCCTGACTTTC,CASSFNSPGLADSGANVLTF
TRBJ2-3,TRBV6-1,-,-,TGTGCCAGCAGTGAATTGGCGGGGTTCACAGATACGCAGTATTTT,CASSELAGFTDTQYF
TRBJ1-2,TRBV6-5,-,TRBD1,TGTGCCAGCAGTTCCTCTCCGGGACAGATGATCTATGGCTACACCTTC,CASSSSPGQMIYGYTF
TRBJ1-1,TRBV9,-,TRBD1,TGTGCCAGCAGCCCCTTACAGGGGGTAGGCACTGAAGCTTTCTTT,CASSPLQGVGTEAFF
TRBJ1-5,TRBV4-2,-,-,TGTGCCAGCAGCCAAGATACAGGGATCAATCAGCCCCAGCATTTT,CASSQDTGINQPQHF
TRBJ1-4,TRBV2,-,-,TGTGCCAGCAGGCCTGGGGCCGCCCTACTAATGGAAAAACTGTTTTTT,CASRPGAALLMEKLFF
TRBJ1-1,TRBV11-3,-,-,TGTGCCAGCAGCCGTCCCAGGGTAGAAGCTTTCTTT,CASSRPRVEAFF